These 9 T cell receptor beta chains share one sample of origin, sequenced in a study of CD8+ T cells in alopecia areata. Extraction and reverse transcription of RNA yielded cDNA as the sequencing template. Clones were read by immunoSEQ multiplex PCR, and TCRdb kept only the in-frame ones, dropping some. This table has some 210,000 clones, roughly 57% appearing once. The sample here was CD4+ T cells sorted from blood, taken at week 0. The source is a human donor with alopecia areata.

The chain links TRBV7-9 to TRBJ2-5; 7 bases map to TRBD1. Germline lookup yields CDR1 SEHNR and CDR2 FQNEAQ (reference sequence). Losses at the gene ends were 5 bases for V and 4 bases for J; bases not matched to a gene: 16. The CDR3 is made up of 17 amino acids. CDR3 bases: TGTGCCAGCAGCGCCGACAGGGCAAGAGTGTCTGGAGAGACCCAGTACTTC. This encodes CASSADRARVSGETQYF.

This chain uses TRBV30 with TRBJ2-1; 9 bases are shared with TRBD1. The CDR3 covers 14 residues. Trimming at V came to 4 bases and at J to 6 bases, leaving 7 bases not matched to a gene. Per the germline V gene, CDR1 is GTSNPN and CDR2 is SVGIG (reference sequence). For the CDR3, the DNA is TGTGCCTGGAATAAACAGGGGGCGGGCAATGAGCAGTTCTTC. As protein: CAWNKQGAGNEQFF. The whole variable domain, remainder taken from reference TRBV30 and TRBJ2-1, is SQTIHQWPATLVQPVGSPLSLECTVEGTSNPNLYWYRQAAGRGLQLLFYSVGIGQISSEVPQNLSASRPQDRQFILSSKKLLLSDSGFYLCAWNKQGAGNEQFFGPGTRLTVL.

The V and J genes are TRBV4-1 and TRBJ2-2; D not resolved. Germline loops: CDR1 MGHRA, CDR2 YSYEKL. This CDR3 region has 16 residues. V was pared by 4 bases and J by 2 bases, with 14 bases between. CDR3 sequence: CASSLRVPLNTGELFF. CDR3 DNA sequence: TGCGCCAGCAGCCTCCGGGTGCCGCTAAACACCGGGGAGCTGTTTTTT.

J is TRBJ2-1 and V is TRBV29-1; 11 bases agree with TRBD2. The CDR3 has 14 amino acids. CDR1 is SQVTM and CDR2 is ANQGSEA in the germline V gene. With V trimmed by 7 bases and J by 3 bases, 5 bases remained unmatched. This chain's CDR3 is CSAGTSGVYNEQFF. The CDR3 bases are TGCAGCGCCGGGACTAGCGGAGTCTACAATGAGCAGTTCTTC.

The rearrangement uses TRBV6-6 and TRBJ1-5; TRBD1 is a possible D gene (5 bases). The germline V gene encodes CDR1 MNHNY and CDR2 SVGAGI (reference sequence). The CDR3 covers 15 residues. The V and J ends lost 5 bases and 5 bases respectively, with 16 bases between them. CDR3 amino acids: CASSVGSGGYQPQHF. CDR3 bases: TGTGCCAGCAGTGTTGGCAGCGGGGGGTATCAGCCCCAGCATTTT.

This clone occurred a few times. V and J are TRBV29-1 and TRBJ2-3; D remains unclear. The germline V gene has CDR1 SQVTM and CDR2 ANQGSEA. The CDR3 runs 13 residues. Between the trimmed V and J ends, which lost 4 bases and 0 bases, there was a span of 8 bases. The CDR3 here is CSVVALSTDTQYF. The CDR3 DNA follows: TGCAGCGTTGTCGCACTGAGCACAGATACGCAGTATTTT.

The rearrangement joins TRBV29-1 to TRBJ2-1, with D hard to call. Trimming pared 4 bases from V and 6 bases from J, leaving 10 bases between. Germline CDR1 and CDR2: SQVTM and ANQGSEA. This CDR3 comprises 12 residues. CDR3 in DNA: TGCAGCGTTGGTGGACCGAGCAATGAGCAGTTCTTC. It specifies CSVGGPSNEQFF.

This clone was seen more than once but under ten times. This chain connects TRBV6-5 to TRBJ2-7; the D is unclear. Trimming cost V 0 bases and J 2 bases, with 11 bases left between them. The germline gives CDR1 MNHEY, CDR2 SVGAGI. This CDR3 region has 15 residues. The CDR3 sequence: CASSYSGFGTYEQYF. CDR3 in DNA: TGTGCCAGCAGTTACTCAGGGTTTGGAACCTACGAGCAGTACTTC.

This clone was seen more than once but under ten times. This chain joins TRBV7-9 and TRBJ2-6; D unresolved. V lost 0 bases and J lost 3, with 3 bases in between. CDR3 length: 14 amino acids. CDR1 and CDR2 (germline): SEHNR, FQNEAQ (reference sequence). CDR3 sequence: CASSLAGGANVLTF. The DNA of the CDR3 is TGTGCCAGCAGCTTAGCGGGTGGGGCCAACGTCCTGACTTTC.